This is a list of T cell receptor beta chains from one sample in a study of T cells in Graves' hyperthyroidism and ophthalmopathy. Each CDR3 protein gets one entry after TCRdb re-called the multiplex PCR reads with MiXCR. The table lists approximately 400,000 distinct CDR3 sequences, around a sixth of them singletons. Material: blood. Source of these receptors: a woman younger than 35 with Graves' hyperthyroidism. The CDR3 runs from the conserved cysteine through the conserved F or W.

J: TRBJ2-7
V: TRBV5-1
CDR3: CASSKGLAGEWSYEQYF

J: TRBJ1-3
V: TRBV2
CDR3: CASSESSLGTGNTIYF

J: TRBJ2-7
V: TRBV4-1
CDR3: CASSQDAGGFPPYEQYF

J: TRBJ2-2
V: TRBV11-2
CDR3: CASSLDPGTGYPKPGELFF

J: TRBJ1-5
V: TRBV18
CDR3: CASSLTGGAGFQPQHF

J: TRBJ2-3
V: TRBV7-9
CDR3: CASSPQIPSGGTDTQYF

J: TRBJ2-5
V: TRBV7-2
CDR3: CASSPKVAGGPRETQYF

J: TRBJ1-5
V: TRBV6-2/TRBV6-3
CDR3: CASSLHLGVPQDQPQHF

J: TRBJ1-6
V: TRBV20-1
CDR3: CSARGNLYNSPLHF

J: TRBJ2-1
V: TRBV5-5
CDR3: CASSLAAGIEQFF

J: TRBJ2-1
V: TRBV6-5
CDR3: CASSYSTGRVSYNEQFF

J: TRBJ2-7
V: TRBV6-1
CDR3: CASTKRSGYEQYF

J: TRBJ2-7
V: TRBV6-1
CDR3: CAIGQGGEQYF

J: TRBJ1-2
V: TRBV18
CDR3: CASSPTGPFGQPYGYTF

J: TRBJ2-7
V: TRBV7-8
CDR3: CASSSQNPTVRTYEQYF

J: TRBJ2-7
V: TRBV28
CDR3: CASSLPGASSYEQYF

J: TRBJ1-3
V: TRBV6-1
CDR3: CAGGSSGNTIYF

J: TRBJ2-3
V: TRBV20-1
CDR3: CSARGTTSGGGNRDTQYF

J: TRBJ2-2
V: TRBV12-3/TRBV12-4
CDR3: CASTKVHTGELFF

J: TRBJ2-7
V: TRBV6-1
CDR3: CASSSLAGGIYEQYF

J: TRBJ1-2
V: TRBV7-2
CDR3: CASTPSRGDWSGYTF

J: TRBJ2-7
V: TRBV6-5
CDR3: CASSYVNYYEQYF

J: TRBJ1-3
V: TRBV11-2
CDR3: CASSLPRGGLSGNTIYF

J: TRBJ2-1
V: TRBV5-1
CDR3: CASSWQPTSGGRNEQFF

J: TRBJ2-3
V: TRBV19
CDR3: CASSMGRAVAADTQYF

J: TRBJ2-1
V: TRBV3-1
CDR3: CASSPSIEAGVWNEQFF

J: TRBJ1-6
V: TRBV28
CDR3: CAIRTGPNSPLHF

J: TRBJ2-2
V: TRBV28
CDR3: CASSFTQNTGELFF

J: TRBJ2-1
V: TRBV27
CDR3: CASSLYTLSNEQFF